The T cell receptor (beta chain) under discussion was sequenced for a study of cytomegalovirus exposure and HLA in healthy donors. PCR used 60 Vbeta primers and 13 Jbeta primers. The method was immunoSEQ multiplex PCR; TCRdb's version includes in-frame clones alone and lacks a portion of them. The sample's table shows under 120,000 clones. Germline lookup yields CDR1 SGHRS and CDR2 YFSETQ. After removal of 0 bases from V and 7 bases from J, the junction contained 3 bases not matched to a gene. The CDR3 is made up of 14 amino acids. This clonotype was sampled from a man between 50 and 59 years old in good health and CMV-seronegative. The sample was PBMCs. The genes are TRBV5-1 and TRBJ2-1; 8 bases fit TRBD1. Here the CDR3 DNA reads TGCGCCAGCAGCTTGGTGCAGGGGGCTAATGAGCAGTTCTTC. This translates into CASSLVQGANEQFF.